These 9 T cell receptor beta chains were all obtained from the same sample, sequenced in a study of T-cell memory formation after mild COVID-19. TCRdb processed the 5' RACE reads anew with MiXCR; each CDR3 protein has one entry. The sample shows roughly 200,000 distinct CDR3 sequences, approximately 20% of them seen only once. The sequencing sample was made of PBMCs or a T cell subset sorted from them (not recorded which). Receptors were obtained from an adult woman who had mild COVID-19 (a few samples of this study predate the infection). Cell type and time point are not known.

This clonotype was counted a few times. This chain links TRBV6-1 with TRBJ1-1; D uncertain. The CDR3 totals 13 residues. Trimming took off 2 bases at V and 0 bases at J, with 4 bases between the two ends. Germline V gene data show CDR1 as MNHNS and CDR2 as SASEGT. DNA of the CDR3: TGTGCCAGCAGTGAATCTGTGAACACTGAAGCTTTCTTT. Translating it yields CASSESVNTEAFF.

The table lists this clonotype with a few counts. An end of the junction differs from the germline gene, which may be a read error. This chain joins TRBV3-1 and TRBJ2-4, with D tentatively TRBD2 (6 bases). This CDR3 has 14 residues. Germline CDR1 and CDR2: LGHDT and YNNKEL (reference sequence). The CDR3 coding sequence is TGTGCCAGCAGCCAAGAAGGTAGCGGACTCCCACTGGACTTC. It codes for CASSQEGSGLPLDF.

The chain links TRBV4-3 to TRBJ1-2, with 9 positions matching TRBD1. The CDR3 extends over 14 amino acids. Trimming took 3 bases from V and 8 from J; bases not matched to a gene: 7. Germline loops: CDR1 LGHNA, CDR2 YSLEER. CDR3 in amino acids: CASSQGRTGVGYTF. For the CDR3, the DNA is TGCGCCAGCAGCCAGGGGAGGACAGGGGTCGGCTACACCTTC.

This clonotype was detected only a few times. The J gene is TRBJ1-6, the V gene TRBV6-6; no reliable D call. Germline CDR1 is MNHNY and CDR2 is SVGAGI (reference sequence). The length of the CDR3 is 13 residues. Trimming took off 0 bases at V and 13 bases at J, with 10 bases between the two ends. In DNA form, the CDR3 reads TGTGCCAGCAGTTACTCCCCACGAGGGCCCCTCCACTTT. Residues: CASSYSPRGPLHF.

This clonotype has just a few counts. The chain couples TRBV11-2 to TRBJ2-3; possible D gene TRBD2, 7 bases. The CDR3 extends over 15 amino acids. Germline loops: CDR1 SGHAT, CDR2 FQNNGV. Trimming took off 5 bases at V and 1 base at J, with 13 bases between the two ends. The CDR3 nucleotides read TGTGCCAGCAGCCGCGGCGGGGGCCGCACAGATACGCAGTATTTT. Translated, it gives CASSRGGGRTDTQYF.

This CDR3 reads CASSPGGRDAYYEQYF. CDR3 DNA: TGCGCCAGCAGCCCCGGGGGGAGGGACGCGTACTACGAGCAGTACTTC. The genes are TRBV5-1 and TRBJ2-7, with 7 bases lining up with TRBD2. The CDR3 contains 16 residues. V was pared by 4 bases and J by 3 bases, with 13 bases of the junction left unmatched. Germline V gene lookup returns CDR1 SGHRS and CDR2 YFSETQ.

J is TRBJ2-7 and V is TRBV3-1; D perhaps matches TRBD1 (7 bases). V gave up 1 base and J gave up 8 bases, with 18 bases separating them. The CDR3 contains 15 residues. Looked up from germline, CDR1 is LGHDT and CDR2 is YNNKEL (reference sequence). The CDR3 region is CASSQAAGIRGKQYF. Written as DNA, the CDR3 is TGTGCCAGCAGCCAAGCCGCGGGAATCAGGGGGAAGCAGTACTTC.

This clonotype was recorded a few times. The V and J genes are TRBV4-1 and TRBJ1-2; the match to TRBD1 covers 9 bases. The V segment lost 4 bases and the J segment 0 bases; nucleotides outside the gene matches: 18. The length of the CDR3 is 20 residues. The germline CDR1 and CDR2 sequences are MGHRA and YSYEKL. CDR3 nucleotide sequence: TGCGCCAGCAGCCCGACATTCCCGGGGACAGGGACTCGAGCTAACTATGGCTACACCTTC. Translation: CASSPTFPGTGTRANYGYTF.

The chain combines TRBV18 with TRBJ1-6, with D tentatively TRBD1 (5 bases). V was trimmed by 2 bases and J by 4 bases, leaving 9 bases between them. Per germline, CDR1 KGHSH and CDR2 LQKENI. This CDR3 comprises 15 residues. The CDR3 spells CASSPFEGYNSPLHF. CDR3 in DNA: TGTGCCAGCTCACCATTCGAGGGGTATAATTCACCCCTCCACTTT. Using reference TRBV18 and TRBJ1-6 for the parts outside the CDR3, the full variable domain is NAGVMQNPRHLVRRRGQEARLRCSPMKGHSHVYWYRQLPEEGLKFMVYLQKENIIDESGMPKERFSAEFPKEGPSILRIQQVVRGDSAAYFCASSPFEGYNSPLHFGNGTRLTVT.